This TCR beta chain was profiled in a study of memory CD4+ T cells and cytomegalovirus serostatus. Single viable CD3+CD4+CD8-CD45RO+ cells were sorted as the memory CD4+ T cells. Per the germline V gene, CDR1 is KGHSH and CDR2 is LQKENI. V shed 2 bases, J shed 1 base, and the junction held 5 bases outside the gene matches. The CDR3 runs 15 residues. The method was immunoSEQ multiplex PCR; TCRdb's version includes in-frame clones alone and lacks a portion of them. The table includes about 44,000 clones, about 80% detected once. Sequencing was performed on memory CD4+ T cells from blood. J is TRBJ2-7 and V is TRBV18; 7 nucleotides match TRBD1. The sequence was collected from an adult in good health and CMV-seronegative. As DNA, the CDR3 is TGTGCCAGCTCACCAAGTCAGGGGGAATCCTACGAGCAGTACTTC. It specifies CASSPSQGESYEQYF.